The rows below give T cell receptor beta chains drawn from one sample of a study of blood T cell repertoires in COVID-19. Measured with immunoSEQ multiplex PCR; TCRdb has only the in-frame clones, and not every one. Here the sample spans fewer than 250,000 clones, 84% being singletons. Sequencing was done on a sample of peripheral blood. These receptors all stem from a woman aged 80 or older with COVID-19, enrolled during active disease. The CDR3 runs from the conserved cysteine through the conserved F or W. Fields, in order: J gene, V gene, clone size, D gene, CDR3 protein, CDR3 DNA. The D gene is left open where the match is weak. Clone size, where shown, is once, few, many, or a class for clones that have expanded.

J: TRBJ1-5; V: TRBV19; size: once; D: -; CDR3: CASSKTDFMGNQPQHF; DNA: TGTGCCAGTAGTAAGACAGACTTCATGGGCAATCAGCCCCAGCATTTT
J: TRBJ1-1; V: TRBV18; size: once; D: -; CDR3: CASPSRVGLRDTEAFF; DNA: TGTGCCAGCCCTTCTAGGGTCGGATTGAGGGACACTGAAGCTTTCTTT
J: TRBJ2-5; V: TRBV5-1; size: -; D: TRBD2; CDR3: CASSSGGAGEETQYF; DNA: TGCGCCAGCAGCTCCGGGGGGGCAGGGGAAGAGACCCAGTACTTC
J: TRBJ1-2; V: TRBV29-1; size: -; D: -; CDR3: CSARTQGVDYGYTF; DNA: TGCAGCGCAAGAACTCAGGGTGTCGACTATGGCTACACCTTC
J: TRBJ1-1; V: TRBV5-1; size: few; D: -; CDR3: CASSYGRGTEAFF; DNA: TGCGCCAGCAGCTATGGGAGGGGCACTGAAGCTTTCTTT
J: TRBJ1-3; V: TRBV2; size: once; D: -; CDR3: CASSDPSRPFGNTIYF; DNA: TGTGCCAGCAGTGATCCAAGCAGGCCATTTGGAAACACCATATATTTT
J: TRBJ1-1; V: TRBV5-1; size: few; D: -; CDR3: CASSFGGRRDEAFF; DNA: TGCGCCAGCAGCTTTGGGGGCAGGAGAGATGAAGCTTTCTTT
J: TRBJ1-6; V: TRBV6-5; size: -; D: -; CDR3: CASSLYQGSLHF; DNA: TGTGCCAGCAGTCTCTACCAGGGTTCCCTCCACTTT
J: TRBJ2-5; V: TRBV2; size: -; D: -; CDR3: CASSVGGAGETQYF; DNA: TGTGCCAGCAGTGTAGGGGGGGCCGGAGAGACCCAGTACTTC
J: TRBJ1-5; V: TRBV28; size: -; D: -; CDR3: CASSFRRGFVQPQHF; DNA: TGTGCCAGCAGTTTCCGCCGGGGGTTCGTTCAGCCCCAGCATTTT
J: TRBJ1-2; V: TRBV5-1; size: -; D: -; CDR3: CASSLGTGYGYTF; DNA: TGCGCCAGCAGCTTGGGTACAGGGTACGGCTACACCTTC
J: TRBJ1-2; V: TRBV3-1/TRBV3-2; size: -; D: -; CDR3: CASSRGPTYGYTF; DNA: TGTGCCAGCAGCCGAGGCCCGACGTATGGCTACACCTTC
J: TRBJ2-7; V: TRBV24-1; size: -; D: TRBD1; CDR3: CATSDHRGAEQYF; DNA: TGTGCCACCAGTGACCACAGGGGCGCCGAGCAGTACTTC
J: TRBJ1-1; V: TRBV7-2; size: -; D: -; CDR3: CASSSGQKGTEAFF; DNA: TGTGCCAGCAGCTCTGGACAGAAAGGCACTGAAGCTTTCTTT
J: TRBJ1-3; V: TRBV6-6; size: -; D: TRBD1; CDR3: CATRTGGGGNTIYF; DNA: TGTGCCACCCGGACAGGGGGCGGTGGAAACACCATATATTTT
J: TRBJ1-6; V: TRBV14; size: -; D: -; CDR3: CASSQEIFRGPNSPLHF; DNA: TGTGCCAGCAGCCAAGAGATATTCAGGGGTCCTAATTCACCCCTCCACTTT
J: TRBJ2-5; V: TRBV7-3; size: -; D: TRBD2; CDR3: CASSLQGLGETQYF; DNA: TGTGCCAGCAGCCTCCAGGGACTAGGAGAGACCCAGTACTTC
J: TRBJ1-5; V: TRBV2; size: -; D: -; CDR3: CASSEQGREQPQHF; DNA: TGTGCCAGCAGTGAGCAGGGCCGAGAACAGCCCCAGCATTTT
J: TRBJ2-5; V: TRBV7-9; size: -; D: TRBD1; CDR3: CASSSHSPGTGIGTQYF; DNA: TGTGCCAGCAGCTCTCATAGTCCCGGGACAGGGATTGGGACCCAGTACTTC
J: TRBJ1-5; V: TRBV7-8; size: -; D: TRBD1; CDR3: CASSASGGTGGSQPQHF; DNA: TGTGCCAGCAGCGCGAGCGGAGGGACAGGGGGCAGTCAGCCCCAGCATTTT
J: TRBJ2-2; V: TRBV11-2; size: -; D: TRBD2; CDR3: CASSGSGGYTGELFF; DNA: TGTGCCAGCAGCGGAAGCGGGGGGTACACCGGGGAGCTGTTTTTT
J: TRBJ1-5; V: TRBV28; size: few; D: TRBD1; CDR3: CASSLAGTGAGGYSNQPQHF; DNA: TGTGCCAGCAGTCTCGCCGGGACAGGGGCAGGGGGCTATAGCAATCAGCCCCAGCATTTT
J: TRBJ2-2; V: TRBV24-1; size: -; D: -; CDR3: CATSGQHTGELFF; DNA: TGTGCCACCAGTGGACAGCACACCGGGGAGCTGTTTTTT
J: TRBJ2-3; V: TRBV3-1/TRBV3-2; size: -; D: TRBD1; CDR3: CASSQDGQGGKDTQYF; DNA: TGTGCCAGCAGCCAAGATGGACAGGGGGGGAAGGATACGCAGTATTTT
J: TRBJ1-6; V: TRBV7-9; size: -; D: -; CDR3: CASSFYTRSSYNSPLHF; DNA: TGTGCCAGCAGCTTTTACACACGGAGCTCCTATAATTCACCCCTCCACTTT
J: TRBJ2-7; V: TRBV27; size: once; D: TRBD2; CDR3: CASSFKGGHYEQYF; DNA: TGTGCCAGCAGTTTTAAGGGAGGGCACTACGAGCAGTACTTC
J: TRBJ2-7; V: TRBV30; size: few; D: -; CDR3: CAWSPGRGPYEQYF; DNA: TGTGCCTGGAGCCCCGGCAGGGGCCCCTACGAGCAGTACTTC
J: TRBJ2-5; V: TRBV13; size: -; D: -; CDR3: CASSPRYETQYF; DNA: TGTGCCAGCAGTCCCCGTTATGAGACCCAGTACTTC
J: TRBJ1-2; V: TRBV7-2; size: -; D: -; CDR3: CASSLGQAESYTF; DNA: TGTGCCAGCAGCTTAGGTCAGGCAGAAAGCTACACCTTC
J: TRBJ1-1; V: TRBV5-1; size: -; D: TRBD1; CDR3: CASARGLGEAFF; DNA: TGCGCCAGCGCCAGGGGGCTTGGTGAAGCTTTCTTT
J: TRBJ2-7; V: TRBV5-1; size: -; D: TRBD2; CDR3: CASSWTAGEEYEQYF; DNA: TGCGCCAGCAGCTGGACAGCGGGAGAAGAATACGAGCAGTACTTC
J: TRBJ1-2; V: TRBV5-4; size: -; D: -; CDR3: CASSSKQGPGYTF; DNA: TGTGCCAGCAGCTCGAAACAGGGCCCAGGCTACACCTTC
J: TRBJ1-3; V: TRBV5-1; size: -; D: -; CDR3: CASTRGSDSGNTIYF; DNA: TGCGCCAGCACGCGGGGTTCCGACTCTGGAAACACCATATATTTT
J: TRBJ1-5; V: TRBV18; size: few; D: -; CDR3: CASSPHRDQPQHF; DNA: TGTGCCAGCTCACCCCACAGGGATCAGCCCCAGCATTTT
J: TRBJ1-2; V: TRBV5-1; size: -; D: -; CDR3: CASSFLGEEGYTF; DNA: TGCGCCAGCAGCTTTCTAGGTGAGGAGGGCTACACCTTC
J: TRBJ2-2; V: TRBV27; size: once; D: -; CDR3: CASSDYNTGELFF; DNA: TGTGCCAGCAGTGACTATAACACCGGGGAGCTGTTTTTT
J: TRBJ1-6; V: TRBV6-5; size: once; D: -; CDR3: CASSYSRDSPLHF; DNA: TGTGCCAGCAGTTACTCGCGGGATTCACCCCTCCACTTT
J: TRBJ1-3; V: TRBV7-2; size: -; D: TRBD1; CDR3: CASSVQGAGNTIYF; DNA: TGTGCCAGCAGCGTACAGGGGGCTGGAAACACCATATATTTT
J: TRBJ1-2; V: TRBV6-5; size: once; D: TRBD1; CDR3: CASRDSRDNYGYTF; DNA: TGTGCCAGCCGGGACAGTAGGGATAACTATGGCTACACCTTC
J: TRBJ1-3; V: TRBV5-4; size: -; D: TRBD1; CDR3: CASSWTGAGNTIYF; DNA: TGTGCCAGCAGCTGGACAGGGGCTGGAAACACCATATATTTT
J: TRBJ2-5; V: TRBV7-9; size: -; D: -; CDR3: CASSLSVAGGTETQYF; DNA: TGTGCCAGCAGCTTATCGGTGGCAGGGGGGACAGAGACCCAGTACTTC
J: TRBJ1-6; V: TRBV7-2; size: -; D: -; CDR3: CASRLRQELNSPLHF; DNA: TGTGCCAGCAGACTTCGACAGGAGCTGAATTCACCCCTCCACTTT
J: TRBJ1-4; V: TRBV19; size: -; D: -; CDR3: CASTPKGKGKLFF; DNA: TGTGCCAGTACCCCGAAGGGGAAGGGAAAACTGTTTTTT
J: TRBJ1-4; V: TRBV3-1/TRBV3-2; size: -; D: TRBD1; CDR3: CASSLGTDGLFF; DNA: TGTGCCAGCAGCTTAGGGACAGACGGACTGTTTTTT
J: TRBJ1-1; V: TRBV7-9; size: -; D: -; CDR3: CASSLDSLGGTEAFF; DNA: TGTGCCAGCAGCTTAGATTCATTGGGGGGTACTGAAGCTTTCTTT
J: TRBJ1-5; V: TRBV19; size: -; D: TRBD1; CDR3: CASSIGAGGQVQPQHF; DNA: TGTGCCAGTAGTATAGGGGCAGGGGGCCAGGTTCAGCCCCAGCATTTT
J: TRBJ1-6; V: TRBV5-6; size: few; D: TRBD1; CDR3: CASSSTDRGAPLHF; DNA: TGTGCCAGCAGCTCCACTGACAGGGGGGCACCCCTCCACTTT
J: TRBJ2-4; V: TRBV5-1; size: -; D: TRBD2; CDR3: CASSLGTSGGGNIQYF; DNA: TGCGCCAGCAGCCTTGGGACTAGCGGGGGAGGCAACATTCAGTACTTC
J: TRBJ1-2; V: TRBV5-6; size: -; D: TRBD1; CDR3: CASVLTRDRANYGYTF; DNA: TGTGCCAGCGTCCTCACCCGGGACAGAGCCAACTATGGCTACACCTTC
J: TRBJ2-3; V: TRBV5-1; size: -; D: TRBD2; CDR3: CASSPGTSGVDTQYF; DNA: TGCGCCAGCAGCCCCGGGACTAGCGGGGTAGATACGCAGTATTTT